Sequencing of this TCR beta chain was carried out in a study of blood T cell repertoires in COVID-19 (dated by TCRdb to 2018 to 2021). Some background on the complete study: The collaborator samples originated in the United States, Italy and Spain and spanned the acute and convalescent phases of COVID-19. Where available, HLA class I and class II types were obtained from metadata supplied by the sample provider rather than from assay-based typing. Nearly every sample came with metadata listing a de-identified subject ID, COVID-19 status, age in years and sex. Deeply sampled blood TCRbeta repertoires from subjects exposed to, actively infected with, or recovered from COVID-19 were included in the dataset. A freely available public database, intended as a resource for researchers studying the immune response to SARS-CoV-2, is where the repertoires were released. Samples were obtained from the ongoing ImmuneRACE study (first 160 participants) and from over 1,000 subjects provided by 6 global collaborators. The prospective study material was composed of cDNA or gDNA derived from T cells, B-cell-depleted T cells, or PBMCs.

Samples from volunteer blood donors who had recovered from COVID-19 were contributed by a second Seattle source. The collaborating institutions used their own protocols to collect whole blood in K2EDTA tubes. Collaborator samples were shipped for TCRbeta analysis as frozen whole blood, isolated PBMCs, or DNA extracted from either sample type. A word on this clone: It has no known antigen specificity. Base quality data are lacking; no much larger clone is found one base away.

Paper-wide results and their limitations: The quantity of clinical and demographic metadata differed by source and by participant and was supplied without curation.

There are 19 amino acids in the CDR3, from cysteine to phenylalanine inclusive. The entry retains the CDR3 DNA only, 57 bases that are in frame from base 1. CDR1 and CDR2, per the germline V gene, are MGHRA and YSYEKL. Unmatched junction bases come to 12, with V trimmed by 4 bases and J by 1 base. The immunoSEQ Assay, a bias-controlled multiplex PCR, was used to amplify TCRbeta CDR3 regions from genomic DNA. From the authors' description of their analysis: The number of nucleated cells in each sample was estimated from the amplification of reference gene primers within the assay. To quantify the absolute abundance of each unique TCRbeta CDR3 rearrangement, sequence reads were collapsed and filtered. Productive Simpson clonality was computed per sample as the square root of Simpson's diversity index over productive rearrangements. Drawn from immuneACCESS, this table holds only the in-frame rearrangements with V and J called that TCRdb kept. Clones are partly lost; checked studies trace under half to an unresolved V gene and leave the rest unexplained. From that table come the V and J calls and clone size; the DNA was used to work out D and trimming. The sample table holds 300,000 to 400,000 clones, of which about 90% were seen once. The ten largest clones take up roughly 3.5% of the sample.

The chain links TRBV4-1 with TRBJ2-1, and 11 bases in between align with TRBD2. The origin of this receptor is a woman under 30 who had recovered from COVID-19. Sequencing was carried out using peripheral blood. The bases read TGCGCCAGCAGCCTCTTAGCGGGAGGGCCGCCTAAGTCCTACAATGAGCAGTTCTTC. The translation is CASSLLAGGPPKSYNEQFF.